This T cell receptor beta chain was retrieved from a study of patients and donors after allogeneic stem cell transplantation. This clonotype appeared a few times. TCRdb independently ran MiXCR on the RT-PCR reads; one entry per CDR3 protein. The sample consists of around 200,000 distinct CDR3 sequences, more than 35% of them appearing once. The CDR3 length is 16 residues. The V segment lost 6 bases and the J segment 0 bases; nucleotides outside the gene matches: 8. The sequencing sample was made of blood, either unsorted or a sorted T cell fraction (not recorded which). This chain connects TRBV12-3 or TRBV12-4 to TRBJ2-7; TRBD1 matches 10 bases. This TCR came from a human donor who was either an allogeneic HSCT recipient or a stem cell or donor lymphocyte infusion donor (not recorded which). It is not recorded whose cells these are; they may come from a transplant donor. The CDR3 region is CASRSGRDRGSYEQYF. Written as DNA, the CDR3 is TGTGCCAGCAGATCCGGCCGGGACAGGGGCTCCTACGAGCAGTACTTC.